This is a list of T cell receptor beta chains from one sample in a study of cytomegalovirus exposure and HLA in healthy donors. TCRdb keeps only in-frame clones here, not all; method: immunoSEQ multiplex PCR. The sample consists of tens of thousands of clones, around 82% of them appearing once. The source material was PBMCs. The receptor set was obtained from a female donor in good health and CMV-seronegative. Both conserved end residues are part of each CDR3. The order of the fields is CDR3 DNA, CDR3 protein, D gene, clone size, J gene, V gene. D genes are given only for firm matches. Clone sizes are given selectively: once, few, many, or a class where the clone is expanded.

TGTGCTAGCAGCCCGCCTCCTCTAGCGGGGCCGCTCGGCACCGGGGAGCTGTTTTTT CASSPPPLAGPLGTGELFF TRBD2 . TRBJ2-2 TRBV7-7
TGTTCCAGCAGCGGCGCGCAGGGGGCGGTGAACACTGAAGCTTTCTTT CSSSGAQGAVNTEAFF TRBD1 few TRBJ1-1 TRBV7-9
TGCGCCAGCAGCGCAAGTGACAGGGGACATGGCTACACCTTC CASSASDRGHGYTF TRBD1 once TRBJ1-2 TRBV5-1
TGTGCCAGCGCGAGTACAGGGGTGGCCGGGGAGCTGTTTTTT CASASTGVAGELFF TRBD1 few TRBJ2-2 TRBV19
TGCGCCAGCAGCCCCGACGACTACCCGGGGGGGACCCAGTACTTC CASSPDDYPGGTQYF TRBD2 . TRBJ2-5 TRBV5-1
TGTGCCAGCGACTCCGGGACAGAGGTTAATCAGCCCCAGCATTTT CASDSGTEVNQPQHF TRBD1 once TRBJ1-5 TRBV6-4
TGCGCCAGCAGCTTGGAAACAGGGAGCTCCTACGAGCAGTACTTC CASSLETGSSYEQYF . . TRBJ2-7 TRBV5-1
TGTGCCGGGGGGGTGGAGGGGAACACCGGGGAGCTGTTTTTT CAGGVEGNTGELFF TRBD2 . TRBJ2-2 TRBV2
TGTGCCTTTGGGCAGGGCGGCCATGGCTACACCTTC CAFGQGGHGYTF . . TRBJ1-2 TRBV30
TGTGCCAGCAGTGAAGGGCCCGACAGGGCTGAAGCTTTCTTT CASSEGPDRAEAFF TRBD1 once TRBJ1-1 TRBV6-1
TGTGCCAGCAGCTTAGCACAGGGGGTCAGGGAGACCCAGTACTTC CASSLAQGVRETQYF TRBD1 . TRBJ2-5 TRBV7-9
TGTGCCAGCAGCGGAGGGACTAGAACTCAAGAGACCCAGTACTTC CASSGGTRTQETQYF TRBD2 . TRBJ2-5 TRBV9
TGCAGCGTGCGGGTGGGGGGGTCCGCTACTGGCGAGCAGTACTTC CSVRVGGSATGEQYF TRBD2 . TRBJ2-7 TRBV29-1
TGTGCCAGCAGCGAACAGGGGGGCGGCACTGAAGCTTTCTTT CASSEQGGGTEAFF TRBD1 few TRBJ1-1 TRBV9
TGCAGCGTTAGAATGGGCCCAGATACGCAGTATTTT CSVRMGPDTQYF . once TRBJ2-3 TRBV29-1
TGTGCCAGCAGGGGTAGCGGGGGGCCCTCGAATGAGCAGTTCTTC CASRGSGGPSNEQFF TRBD2 . TRBJ2-1 TRBV2
TGCAGCGTCGACCAAGAGACCCAGTACTTC CSVDQETQYF . . TRBJ2-5 TRBV29-1
TGTGCCAGCAGTGGGGGAGGAAGGAGGAGCTCCTACGAGCAGTACTTC CASSGGGRRSSYEQYF . . TRBJ2-7 TRBV2
TGTGCCAGCAGCCGAGGAGGTGGATTAGGAGATACGCAGTATTTT CASSRGGGLGDTQYF . . TRBJ2-3 TRBV11-3
TGCGCCAGCAGCCAGACGGGACAGCTGTATAATTCACCCCTCCACTTT CASSQTGQLYNSPLHF TRBD1 . TRBJ1-6 TRBV4-1
TGTGCCAGCAGAGAGGGCAGCTCCTACGAGCAGTACTTC CASREGSSYEQYF . . TRBJ2-7 TRBV5-4
TGTGCCAGCAGCCGAGCCGTGGGGGAGGCTTACGAGCAGTACTTC CASSRAVGEAYEQYF . . TRBJ2-7 TRBV7-3
TGTGCCAGCTCTCGACAGGGAGATCAGCCCCAGCATTTT CASSRQGDQPQHF TRBD1 . TRBJ1-5 TRBV18
TGCGCCAGCAGCCAAGATTCAGGGGAGAGCTACCCCCAGCATTTT CASSQDSGESYPQHF . . TRBJ1-5 TRBV4-1
TGTGCCAGCAGCTTAGCCAGTACTAACTATGGCTACACCTTC CASSLASTNYGYTF . . TRBJ1-2 TRBV7-9
TGTGCCAGCAGCCCGGGACAGCCTGGAGCCTATGGCTACACCTTC CASSPGQPGAYGYTF TRBD1 . TRBJ1-2 TRBV7-3
TGTGCCAGTAGTTTCCGGACTAGCGGGTCGTACAATGAGCAGTTCTTC CASSFRTSGSYNEQFF TRBD2 . TRBJ2-1 TRBV19
TGCAGCGCCGGGACAGCCAACTATGGCTACACCTTC CSAGTANYGYTF TRBD1 . TRBJ1-2 TRBV29-1
TGTGCCAGTAGTATAATCCACAGATATAACACTGAAGCTTTCTTT CASSIIHRYNTEAFF . . TRBJ1-1 TRBV19
TGTGCCAGCAGTCAGACAGGGCTTATGAACACTGAAGCTTTCTTT CASSQTGLMNTEAFF TRBD1 once TRBJ1-1 TRBV6-5
TGTGCCAGCAGCCAGCCGGGACAGGGGGCCTACGAGCAGTACTTC CASSQPGQGAYEQYF TRBD1 . TRBJ2-7 TRBV7-2
TGTGCCAGCAGCTTATTCGGGAGAGACAATTCACCCCTCCACTTT CASSLFGRDNSPLHF . . TRBJ1-6 TRBV7-2
TGTGCCAGCAGCTTCGGGGAAACTGAAGCTTTCTTT CASSFGETEAFF . . TRBJ1-1 TRBV5-6
TGTGCCACCAGCAGCCTCGACTGGGCAGGGGAGCAGTACTTC CATSSLDWAGEQYF . . TRBJ2-7 TRBV15
TGTGCCAGCAGCTTTCGGGACAGGGGGGTAGATACGCAGTATTTT CASSFRDRGVDTQYF TRBD1 . TRBJ2-3 TRBV13
TGTGCCAGCAGCTTATTCGGAAGGGGAGATACGCAGTATTTT CASSLFGRGDTQYF . . TRBJ2-3 TRBV7-9